The TCR beta chain described here comes from a study of regulatory T cells in long-lasting Graves disease. Time point noted: newly diagnosed GD, antithyroid drugs for less than 3 months. From PBMCs, RNA was extracted and then used to make the TCR library. Comment on this clonotype: Antigen specificity is unknown.

Libraries of TCR beta came from iRepertoire HTBI primers plus Arm-PCR of CDR3 regions. Per the original data handling: Sample data revealed approximately 62 TRBV and 14 TRBJ segments. A single record per CDR3 protein comes from TCRdb applying MiXCR to the multiplex PCR reads. The V and J calls and clone size come from TCRdb's table, not from the authors' own analysis. The repertoire holds about 300,000 distinct CDR3 sequences, with 15% to 20% as singletons. The study's findings and limits: Persistent patients had more shared public clonotypes (around 2,500) than new patients (966). Blood alone, not thyroid tissue, was studied.

The V gene end was trimmed by 5 bases and the J gene end by 4 bases; junction bases not matched to a gene: 3. Germline-derived CDR1 and CDR2 are LNHDA and SQIVND (reference sequence). The CDR3 is 14 amino acids. This chain connects TRBV19 to TRBJ1-5, with TRBD1 matching over 9 bases. The sequence was obtained from a female donor with Graves disease. This material consisted of peripheral blood mononuclear cells (PBMCs), taken at new diagnosis, from a patient treated with antithyroid drugs. The CDR3 protein is CASSWGQGNQPQHF. The CDR3 nucleotides are TGTGCCAGTAGTTGGGGACAGGGAAATCAGCCCCAGCATTTT.